The source of this T cell receptor beta chain is a study of T cells in Graves' hyperthyroidism and ophthalmopathy. General study results and limits: Researchers found most expanded thyroid clonotypes above 0.001 in blood as well.

Using RNA transcripts as the source, TCR beta CDR3 regions were amplified. An initial round of RT-PCR targeting the TCR CDR3 relied on the HTBI primer set. TCRdb ran MiXCR on the multiplex PCR reads and lists one entry per CDR3 protein. The table shows around 610,000 distinct CDR3 sequences, with roughly 14% occurring only once. V gave up 5 bases and J gave up 4 bases, with 9 bases separating them. CDR3 length equals 12 residues. Germline assignment: CDR1 MDHEN and CDR2 SYDVKM. This clonotype was counted a few times. What it binds is unknown. The receptor was isolated from a woman between 35 and 50 years old with Graves' ophthalmopathy. Sequenced material: blood. This sequence joins TRBV28 and TRBJ2-7; tentatively, D is TRBD2 (6 bases). The CDR3 protein is CASSRLAYEQYF. The CDR3 DNA reads as TGTGCCAGCAGTAGGCTAGCGTACGAGCAGTACTTC. The full variable domain, rest sourced from reference TRBV28 and TRBJ2-7, is DVKVTQSSRYLVKRTGEKVFLECVQDMDHENMFWYRQDPGLGLRLIYFSYDVKMKEKGDIPEGYSVSREKKERFSLILESASTNQTSMYLCASSRLAYEQYFGPGTRLTVT.